This T cell receptor beta chain was recorded in a study of T cells in Graves' hyperthyroidism and ophthalmopathy. Whole-study findings and limits: Within blood appeared most thyroid clonotypes that had expanded above 0.001.

The CDR3 has 21 residues. In germline, CDR1 is LNHDA, CDR2 SQIVND (reference sequence). Trimming cost V 4 bases and J 3 bases; bases outside gene matches: 26. Amplification of TCR beta CDR3 regions was performed using RNA transcripts as template. Primed by the HTBI set, a first-round RT-PCR was run on the TCR CDR3. TCRdb called the multiplex PCR reads again in MiXCR, with one record for every CDR3 protein. The top ten clones hold under 20% of a sample with about 570,000 distinct CDR3 sequences, roughly 46% of them seen once. Orbital computed tomography and thyroid ultrasound, together with serum TRAb and thyroxine and clinical symptoms, were used for diagnoses. This clonotype occurred many times. The antigen is undetermined.

This chain connects TRBV19 to TRBJ2-7; 8 nucleotides agree with TRBD2. The sequencing input was peripheral blood or thyroid tissue (not recorded which). The sequence came from an adult woman with Graves' disease, either hyperthyroidism or ophthalmopathy (not recorded which). The CDR3 bases are TGTGCCAGTAGTAGTTGGCGGCGAGGGGCTCGGCGGGAGGATTTTGGCTACGAGCAGTACTTC. Translating gives CASSSWRRGARREDFGYEQYF.